This entry features one T cell receptor (beta chain) sequence. Its antigen is not identified. This record comes from a study of T cell responses to AZD1222 COVID-19 vaccine. General study results and limits: Spike regions recognized by vaccine-associated CD4 TCRs spanned the protein, led by 160-218 and 743-854. Donors were chiefly white British, with a greater number of females, and clonal diversity was perhaps underestimated.

Here immunoSEQ multiplex PCR was the method, and the copy in TCRdb shows in-frame clones only, minus some. Of 50,000 to 70,000 clones listed, 85% are singletons. Germline CDR1 and CDR2: SQVTM and ANQGSEA. This CDR3 has 14 amino acids. The V segment lost 8 bases and the J segment 3 bases; nucleotides outside the gene matches: 10. The V call is TRBV29-1, the J call TRBJ2-7; 10 bases are shared with TRBD1. The sample was peripheral blood, taken on day 0 of MenACWY control vaccination. The TCR sequence derives from an adult in good health. The chain's CDR3 is CSISLRTGGYEQYF. In nucleotides, the CDR3 is TGCAGCATATCCCTTCGGACAGGGGGCTACGAGCAGTACTTC.